These T cell receptor beta chains were read from a single sample in a study of identical twins. Each CDR3 protein is one row after TCRdb ran MiXCR on the 5' RACE reads. The sample contains hundreds of thousands of distinct CDR3 sequences, roughly 6% of which appear only once. The sample was naive T cells sorted from blood. The source is a man younger than 35 in good health. CDR3s include the opening cysteine and the closing phenylalanine or tryptophan. A D gene is named only where the DNA matches it firmly. Expanded clones are given a class, and other clones once, few, many or no size at all.

cdr3_nt cdr3_aa j_call d_call v_call clone_size
TGTGCCAGCAGCATCTCTAGCGGGAAAGAGACCCAGTACTTC CASSISSGKETQYF TRBJ2-5 TRBD2 TRBV7-2 many
TGTGCCAGCAGCTTTGAGGGGAACACCGGGGAGCTGTTTTTT CASSFEGNTGELFF TRBJ2-2 . TRBV7-9 many
TGTGCCAGCAGTAACGGGCACAATCAGCCCCAGCATTTT CASSNGHNQPQHF TRBJ1-5 . TRBV12-3/TRBV12-4 many
TGCGCCAGCAGCCAAGAGAGGCAGGTGGAAAGGCAGCCCCAGCATTTT CASSQERQVERQPQHF TRBJ1-5 . TRBV4-3 many
TGTGCCAGCAGCTTAGGAGCAACGCAGTATTTT CASSLGATQYF TRBJ2-3 . TRBV11-2 many
TGCGCCAGCAGCCTCCGGACAGCGAGCTCCTACGAGCAGTACTTC CASSLRTASSYEQYF TRBJ2-7 . TRBV4-1 few
TGTGCCAGCAGTTACGGGTGGGAGAGCTCCTACGAGCAGTACTTC CASSYGWESSYEQYF TRBJ2-7 . TRBV6-5 many
TGTGCCAGCAATTTACCCCTTCAGGGGCGAGGAAACACCATATATTTT CASNLPLQGRGNTIYF TRBJ1-3 . TRBV6-5 .
TGTGCCAGCAGCCTTGGGACTAGCGGGAGCCTGGATACGCAGTATTTT CASSLGTSGSLDTQYF TRBJ2-3 TRBD2 TRBV11-2 many
TGTGCCAGCAGCAACTTCGTAAATGAGCAGTTCTTC CASSNFVNEQFF TRBJ2-1 . TRBV7-2 few
TGTGCCAGCAGCCCGACATTCGAAAGCAATGAAAAACTGTTTTTT CASSPTFESNEKLFF TRBJ1-4 . TRBV28 many
TGTGCCAGCAGTCACGACCGTACCTACGAGCAGTACTTC CASSHDRTYEQYF TRBJ2-7 . TRBV11-2 .
TGCAGCGTTGAGTCCCTCTACAATGAGCAGTTCTTC CSVESLYNEQFF TRBJ2-1 . TRBV29-1 many
TGTGCCAGCAGCCCTATGAGCGGGAACACCGGGGAGCTGTTTTTT CASSPMSGNTGELFF TRBJ2-2 . TRBV6-4 .
TGTGCCAGCAACCGGGACGGCCCCTACGAGCAGTACTTC CASNRDGPYEQYF TRBJ2-7 . TRBV28 many
TGTGCCAGCAGCGCCCAGGACCAGGGCGGCGGGGAGCTGTTTTTT CASSAQDQGGGELFF TRBJ2-2 . TRBV9 many
TGTGCCAGCAGCACGGTAGCGGACCAAGAGACCCAGTACTTC CASSTVADQETQYF TRBJ2-5 . TRBV12-3/TRBV12-4 many
TGTGCCTGGAACCAGGCAGATACGCAGTATTTT CAWNQADTQYF TRBJ2-3 . TRBV30 many
TGCGCCAGCAGCCAGGAGACAGGGGTCCGCACAGATACGCAGTATTTT CASSQETGVRTDTQYF TRBJ2-3 TRBD1 TRBV4-1 .
TGTGCCACGAAAGGGACCCCGACGGATGAGCAGTTCTTC CATKGTPTDEQFF TRBJ2-1 . TRBV15 few
TGTGCCAGCGCCCAGGAGGCGGGACGGCAGTTCTTC CASAQEAGRQFF TRBJ2-1 . TRBV6-6 .
TGTGCCAGCAGCCCCCCTGGGTTGTACTACGAGCAGTACTTC CASSPPGLYYEQYF TRBJ2-7 . TRBV14 .
TGCGCCAGCAGCTTGGAGGCTAGCGGGAGGGCCGGTGAGCAGTTCTTC CASSLEASGRAGEQFF TRBJ2-1 TRBD2 TRBV5-1 many
TGTGCCAGCAGTTACTCGCGGTTAGCCCCAGATACGCAGTATTTT CASSYSRLAPDTQYF TRBJ2-3 . TRBV6-5 many
TGTGCCAGCAGCTTATTGGAGGGGACAGGAGAAGCTTTCTTT CASSLLEGTGEAFF TRBJ1-1 TRBD1 TRBV7-9 few
TGTGCCACCAGTGTGGGAGGGGTTCCTACCCAGTACTTC CATSVGGVPTQYF TRBJ2-5 TRBD2 TRBV24-1 .
TGCGCCAGCAGTGATTCTGCGGGAGTGGGCAATGAGCAGTTCTTC CASSDSAGVGNEQFF TRBJ2-1 TRBD2 TRBV4-3 many
TGTGCCAGTTTACAACGACAGGGGGCGAGTGGCTACACCTTC CASLQRQGASGYTF TRBJ1-2 TRBD1 TRBV19 few
TGCGCCAGCAGCTTGACAGGGATCGGTGATGGCTACACCTTC CASSLTGIGDGYTF TRBJ1-2 . TRBV5-1 .